These T cell receptor beta chains were read from a single sample in a study of cytomegalovirus exposure and HLA in healthy donors. The table came from immunoSEQ multiplex PCR; TCRdb's copy has only in-frame clones and leaves some out. The table includes fewer than 150,000 clones, roughly 80% detected once. Sequencing used PBMCs. These receptors all come from a man aged 35 to 55 in good health and CMV-seropositive. Each CDR3 is given with its conserved first and last residue.

J	V	CDR3
TRBJ2-7	TRBV11-2	CASSFSQVITYEQYF
TRBJ2-7	TRBV5-6	CASSLTGDEQYF
TRBJ1-4	TRBV5-6	CASSLQISSTNEKLFF
TRBJ1-2	TRBV20-1	CSAFRYGYTF
TRBJ1-1	TRBV11-2	CASSPKGQGRFGNTEAFF
TRBJ2-5	TRBV30	CACTHGGGQETQYF
TRBJ2-4	TRBV4-1	CASSNRQGGGIQYF
TRBJ2-7	TRBV6-1	CASSALDRGGEQYF
TRBJ1-4	TRBV27	CASSPWTGGAVREKLFF
TRBJ1-1	TRBV11-3	CASSLDGRGRTEAFF
TRBJ2-5	TRBV7-9	CASSFKQGPETQYF
TRBJ2-3	TRBV2	CASKQAGVSTDTQYF
TRBJ1-4	TRBV27	CASSKSGTGDEKLFF
TRBJ2-7	TRBV5-4	CASSLGQGAVEQYF
TRBJ1-5	TRBV6-1	CASSQQGLSNQPQHF
TRBJ1-3	TRBV6-1	CASSNTWDSGNTIYF
TRBJ1-4	TRBV7-9	CASSLRGIGSEKLFF